The 30 T cell receptor beta chains listed next were all sequenced from one sample in a study of monozygotic twins with inflammatory bowel disease. TCRdb reprocessed the 5' RACE reads and keeps a single row for each CDR3 protein, giving no DNA. This listing includes some 150,000 distinct CDR3 sequences. Sequencing input: blood. The receptors derive from a human donor with ulcerative colitis or Crohn's disease, or a healthy co-twin of an affected twin (not recorded which).

This sequence joins TRBV9 and TRBJ2-1; TCRdb's assignment of TRBD1 cannot be checked, as there is no DNA. The CDR3 spans 15 residues. Germline values: CDR1 SGDLS, CDR2 YYNGEE. The CDR3 loop is CASSREGADGNEQFF.

The chain employs TRBV7-2 and TRBJ1-5. Germline values: CDR1 SGHTA, CDR2 FQGNSA. The CDR3 has 16 amino acids. The CDR3 spells CASSTGQLGFNQPQHF.

V usage is TRBV20-1 and J usage is TRBJ2-3; checking the TCRdb D call of TRBD2 is not possible without DNA. CDR3 length: 17 residues. The germline V gene encodes CDR1 DFQATT and CDR2 SNEGSKA (reference sequence). The CDR3: CSARVAWTSGPTDTQYF.

This rearrangement joins TRBV20-1 to TRBJ2-3. The germline V gene has CDR1 DFQATT and CDR2 SNEGSKA (reference sequence). CDR3 length: 14 residues. The CDR3 protein is CSAPFDPSTDTQYF.

J is TRBJ1-2 and V is TRBV29-1; checking the TCRdb D call of TRBD1 is not possible without DNA. Germline V CDR1 and CDR2: SQVTM, ANQGSEA. The length of the CDR3 is 14 residues. The CDR3 spells CSAPIGNTNYGYTF.

The chain combines TRBV7-9 with TRBJ1-2. The V gene's germline CDR1 is SEHNR and CDR2 FQNEAQ (reference sequence). The CDR3 is 12 residues long. The CDR3 loop reads CASSPDTYGYTF. The variable domain in full, with the rest retrieved from reference TRBV7-9 and TRBJ1-2, is DTGVSQNPRHKITKRGQNVTFRCDPISEHNRLYWYRQTLGQGPEFLTYFQNEAQLEKSRLLSDRFSAERPKGSFSTLEIQRTEQGDSAMYLCASSPDTYGYTFGSGTRLTVV.

The chain links TRBV5-6 to TRBJ1-5; TCRdb calls TRBD1, which cannot be checked without DNA. Germline CDR1 reads SGHDT; CDR2 reads YYEEEE. This CDR3 region has 14 residues. The CDR3: CASSGQGDNQPQHF.

The chain links TRBV5-5 to TRBJ2-7; TCRdb outputs TRBD1, but without DNA this stays unchecked. CDR1 and CDR2 (germline): SGHKS, YYEKEE (reference sequence). The CDR3 is 16 amino acids. The CDR3 loop reads CASSLGTLQGTYEQYF.

J is TRBJ2-2 and V is TRBV7-3. This CDR3 has 16 amino acids. The germline V gene encodes CDR1 SGHTA and CDR2 FQGTGA. CDR3 loop: CASSFGVGANTGELFF.

The rearrangement links TRBV29-1 to TRBJ2-7; without DNA, the TCRdb call of TRBD2 cannot be checked. Looked up from germline, CDR1 is SQVTM and CDR2 is ANQGSEA. The CDR3 has 14 amino acids. This CDR3 is CSVQGLAGEDEQYF.

V gene TRBV14 combines with J gene TRBJ1-1. CDR3 length: 13 residues. The V gene's germline CDR1 is SGHDN and CDR2 FVKESK. CDR3 residues: CASSQEVPGYAFF.

The chain carries TRBV2 and TRBJ1-2. The CDR3 is 11 amino acids. From germline, CDR1 is SNHLY and CDR2 FYNNEI. The CDR3 sequence: CATPSGDGYTF.

The chain couples TRBV10-1 to TRBJ1-1; the TRBD1 assignment by TCRdb is unverifiable without DNA. Germline assignment: CDR1 WNHNN and CDR2 SYGVQD (reference sequence). This CDR3 has 14 residues. The CDR3 loop reads CASSGLGRGTEAFF.

The rearrangement links TRBV15 to TRBJ2-1. The CDR3 consists of 17 residues. Looked up from germline, CDR1 is LNHNV and CDR2 is YYDKDF (reference sequence). The CDR3 is CATSPRRVELKYNEQFF.

The rearrangement joins TRBV20-1 to TRBJ1-1. This CDR3 is built from 12 residues. The germline V gene encodes CDR1 DFQATT and CDR2 SNEGSKA (reference sequence). The CDR3 sequence: CSARRVGTEAFF.

This chain connects TRBV10-1 to TRBJ2-5; TCRdb designates TRBD2, a call that cannot be tested without DNA. This CDR3 region has 16 residues. Germline loops: CDR1 WNHNN, CDR2 SYGVQD (reference sequence). The CDR3 reads CASSGTGASPQETQYF.

This chain uses TRBV20-1 with TRBJ1-1. The germline V gene encodes CDR1 DFQATT and CDR2 SNEGSKA (reference sequence). The CDR3 extends over 14 amino acids. CDR3 sequence: CSAREVWVNTEAFF.

J is TRBJ1-2 and V is TRBV6-5; TCRdb's D gene call, TRBD1, goes unchecked for lack of DNA. CDR1 and CDR2 (germline): MNHEY, SVGAGI. The CDR3 has 13 residues. CDR3 protein: CASSWSGGFGYTF.

V gene TRBV29-1 combines with J gene TRBJ2-7; TCRdb designates TRBD1, a call that cannot be tested without DNA. Germline CDR1 is SQVTM and CDR2 is ANQGSEA. The CDR3 runs to 14 residues. The CDR3 loop is CSQDQGAFSYEQYF.

The J gene is TRBJ1-2, the V gene TRBV29-1. The germline gives CDR1 SQVTM, CDR2 ANQGSEA. The CDR3 is made up of 11 amino acids. The CDR3 region is CSVEDLNGYTF.

The chain has TRBV20-1 and TRBJ2-1. Germline V gene data show CDR1 as DFQATT and CDR2 as SNEGSKA (reference sequence). This CDR3 is 15 amino acids long. CDR3 residues: CSARVGARSYNEQFF.

The CDR3 sequence is CASSSGAGAPPNEQFF. The rearrangement links TRBV27 to TRBJ2-1; no DNA is available, so the TRBD1 call from TCRdb remains unchecked. CDR3 length equals 16 residues. Germline assignment: CDR1 MNHEY and CDR2 SMNVEV (reference sequence).

The chain is built from TRBV5-6 and TRBJ1-1; the D call from TCRdb, TRBD1, cannot be confirmed without DNA. From germline, CDR1 is SGHDT and CDR2 YYEEEE. This CDR3 has 17 amino acids. The CDR3 loop is CASSSPFGGTGRTEAFF.

V and J are TRBV6-5 and TRBJ2-2. Per germline, CDR1 MNHEY and CDR2 SVGAGI. This CDR3 spans 15 amino acids. This CDR3 reads CASSYSGPAVGELFF.

J is TRBJ1-2 and V is TRBV25-1; TCRdb designates TRBD1, a call that cannot be tested without DNA. CDR3 length equals 13 residues. Germline CDR1 and CDR2: MGHDK and SYGVNS. The CDR3 reads CASSERRGYGYTF.

The chain links TRBV27 to TRBJ1-2; the D call from TCRdb, TRBD1, cannot be confirmed without DNA. The length of the CDR3 is 16 residues. In germline, CDR1 is MNHEY, CDR2 SMNVEV (reference sequence). This CDR3 reads CASSGIVGTGIYGYTF.

The chain has TRBV29-1 and TRBJ2-7; without DNA, the TCRdb call of TRBD1 cannot be checked. CDR1 SQVTM and CDR2 ANQGSEA come from the germline V gene. CDR3 length: 17 residues. The CDR3 loop is CSVVWDRGLSSDYEQYF.

The rearrangement uses TRBV18 and TRBJ2-5. The germline CDR1 and CDR2 sequences are KGHSH and LQKENI. This CDR3 spans 13 amino acids. This chain's CDR3 is CASSPQGRETQYF. The full variable domain, with the rest looked up from reference TRBV18 and TRBJ2-5, is NAGVMQNPRHLVRRRGQEARLRCSPMKGHSHVYWYRQLPEEGLKFMVYLQKENIIDESGMPKERFSAEFPKEGPSILRIQQVVRGDSAAYFCASSPQGRETQYFGPGTRLLVL.

The CDR3 reads CAWSVGVGGYTF. The chain has TRBV30 and TRBJ1-2. CDR3 length: 12 amino acids. CDR1 is GTSNPN and CDR2 is SVGIG in the germline V gene (reference sequence).

The chain recombines TRBV7-9 with TRBJ1-1; with no DNA, the TCRdb D assignment of TRBD1 cannot be verified. The CDR3 has 15 amino acids. Germline assignment: CDR1 SEHNR and CDR2 FQNEAQ (reference sequence). This chain's CDR3 is CASSSTGHLNTEAFF. The full variable domain, completed using reference TRBV7-9 and TRBJ1-1, is DTGVSQNPRHKITKRGQNVTFRCDPISEHNRLYWYRQTLGQGPEFLTYFQNEAQLEKSRLLSDRFSAERPKGSFSTLEIQRTEQGDSAMYLCASSSTGHLNTEAFFGQGTRLTVV.